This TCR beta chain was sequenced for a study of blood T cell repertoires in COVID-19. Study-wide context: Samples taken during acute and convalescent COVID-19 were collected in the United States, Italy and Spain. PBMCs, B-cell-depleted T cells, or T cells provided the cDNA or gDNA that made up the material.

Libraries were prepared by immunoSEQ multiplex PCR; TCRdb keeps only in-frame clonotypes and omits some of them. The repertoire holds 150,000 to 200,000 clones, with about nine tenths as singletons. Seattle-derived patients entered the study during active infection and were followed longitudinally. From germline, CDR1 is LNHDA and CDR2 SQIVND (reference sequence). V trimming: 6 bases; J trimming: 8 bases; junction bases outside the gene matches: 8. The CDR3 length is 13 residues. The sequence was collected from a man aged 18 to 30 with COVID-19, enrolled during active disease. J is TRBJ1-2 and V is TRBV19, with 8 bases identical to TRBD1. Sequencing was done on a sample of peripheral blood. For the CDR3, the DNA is TGTGCCAGTAGGATGACAGGGGCAGGCGGCTACACCTTC. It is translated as CASRMTGAGGYTF.